This TCR beta chain appears in the sequencing data of a study of blood T cell repertoires in COVID-19. For the study at large: There were acute and convalescent COVID-19 samples, and they came from the United States, Italy and Spain. Sources were T cells, B-cell-depleted T cells, or PBMCs; the material itself was cDNA or gDNA.

Germline CDR1 reads SEHNR; CDR2 reads FQNEAQ (reference sequence). J was trimmed by 5 bases and V by 5 bases; bases with no gene match: 7. This CDR3 has 15 residues. This clone was seen once. Authors' methods: Reference gene primer amplification yielded estimated nucleated cell counts. Libraries were prepared by immunoSEQ multiplex PCR; TCRdb keeps only in-frame clonotypes and omits some of them. That table supplies the V and J calls and clone size; D and trimming were determined from the DNA. Among approximately 62,000 clones listed, roughly 77% were seen once. The sequencing sample was made of peripheral blood. The clonotype was recovered from a man older than 75 with acute or convalescent COVID-19. The chain employs TRBV7-9 and TRBJ2-1; 9 nucleotides align to TRBD2. The CDR3, as DNA: TGTGCCAGCAGCCCTCTGCGGGGGGGGAACAATGAGCAGTTCTTC. It specifies CASSPLRGGNNEQFF.